The rows below give T cell receptor beta chains drawn from one sample of a study of T cell repertoires in aging, cancer and after chemotherapy. Using its own MiXCR run on the multiplex PCR reads, TCRdb lists one record per CDR3 protein. The sample contains about 530 distinct CDR3 sequences, around 74% of which appear only once. Sample: blood. Receptors originate from a human donor with a solid tumor. Each CDR3 is given with its conserved first and last residue. The D gene is left open where the match is weak. Clone size is not always given. Where it is, it says once, few, many or a class for expanded clones.

J gene: TRBJ2-7
D gene: TRBD1
V gene: TRBV7-9
clone size: NA
CDR3 DNA: TGTGCCAGCAGCTCAACTCCGGGACAGGGGGACTACGAGCAGTACTTC
CDR3 protein: CASSSTPGQGDYEQYF

J gene: TRBJ2-7
D gene: TRBD1
V gene: TRBV7-3
clone size: NA
CDR3 DNA: TGTGCCAGCAGCTTATCCGGGACAGGGAACCACGAGCAGTACTTC
CDR3 protein: CASSLSGTGNHEQYF

J gene: TRBJ1-5
D gene: TRBD1
V gene: TRBV30
clone size: once
CDR3 DNA: TGTGCCTGGAGCCCCGGGACAGCTCGGGATCAGCCCCAGCATTTT
CDR3 protein: CAWSPGTARDQPQHF

J gene: TRBJ1-5
D gene: TRBD1
V gene: TRBV30
clone size: NA
CDR3 DNA: TGTGCCTGGAGCAAAACCGGGACAGGGAACCAGCCCCAGCATTTT
CDR3 protein: CAWSKTGTGNQPQHF

J gene: TRBJ1-4
D gene: NA
V gene: TRBV7-6
clone size: NA
CDR3 DNA: TGTGCCAGCAGCTTGGGGGCTAATGAAAAACTGTTTTTT
CDR3 protein: CASSLGANEKLFF

J gene: TRBJ1-5
D gene: NA
V gene: TRBV12-3/TRBV12-4
clone size: NA
CDR3 DNA: TGTGCCAGCAGTTCGGCCGGGGCGATGCATCAGCCCCAGCATTTT
CDR3 protein: CASSSAGAMHQPQHF

J gene: TRBJ2-1
D gene: NA
V gene: TRBV19
clone size: once
CDR3 DNA: TGTGCCAGTAGTATAGATAGGGGGACAACCGAGTTCTTC
CDR3 protein: CASSIDRGTTEFF

J gene: TRBJ2-4
D gene: TRBD2
V gene: TRBV19
clone size: once
CDR3 DNA: TGTGCCAGTAGTGACCGAGGACTAGCGGGAGCCTCGGAGGACATTCAGTACTTC
CDR3 protein: CASSDRGLAGASEDIQYF

J gene: TRBJ2-6
D gene: NA
V gene: TRBV5-6
clone size: few
CDR3 DNA: TGTGCCAGCAGCTTGACACCAACGGACGTCCTGACTTTC
CDR3 protein: CASSLTPTDVLTF

J gene: TRBJ2-3
D gene: NA
V gene: TRBV20-1
clone size: NA
CDR3 DNA: TGCAGTGCTAGACTCCGGGGGAGTCCCTCCGTACTCACAGATACGCAGTATTTT
CDR3 protein: CSARLRGSPSVLTDTQYF

J gene: TRBJ2-6
D gene: TRBD1
V gene: TRBV19
clone size: NA
CDR3 DNA: TGTGCCAGTAGTACCCGGACAGGGGGCCTCTCTGGGGCCAACGTCCTGACTTTC
CDR3 protein: CASSTRTGGLSGANVLTF

J gene: TRBJ1-5
D gene: TRBD1
V gene: TRBV30
clone size: NA
CDR3 DNA: TGTGCCTGGAGTCCCGCGGGACAGGCGTTGGGTGAGCCCCAGCATTTT
CDR3 protein: CAWSPAGQALGEPQHF

J gene: TRBJ1-1
D gene: NA
V gene: TRBV29-1
clone size: few
CDR3 DNA: TGCAGCGTTGGGCGAGTTGAAGCTTTCTTT
CDR3 protein: CSVGRVEAFF

J gene: TRBJ2-7
D gene: NA
V gene: TRBV9
clone size: NA
CDR3 DNA: TGTGCCAGCAGCGTAGGGGGACTGCTTGTGCCCTACGAGCAGTACTTC
CDR3 protein: CASSVGGLLVPYEQYF

J gene: TRBJ1-2
D gene: NA
V gene: TRBV19
clone size: NA
CDR3 DNA: TGTGCCAGTAGTGTACAGGGCTGGGGCTACACCTTC
CDR3 protein: CASSVQGWGYTF

J gene: TRBJ1-4
D gene: NA
V gene: TRBV7-2
clone size: NA
CDR3 DNA: TGTGCCAGCAGCTTAACCTGGGCTGAAAAACTGTTTTTT
CDR3 protein: CASSLTWAEKLFF

J gene: TRBJ2-7
D gene: NA
V gene: TRBV7-9
clone size: NA
CDR3 DNA: TGTGCCAGCAGCCCGGAGGGGGGTAGGTCCTACGAGCAGTACTTC
CDR3 protein: CASSPEGGRSYEQYF

J gene: TRBJ2-2
D gene: NA
V gene: TRBV20-1
clone size: NA
CDR3 DNA: TGCAGTGCCGCCCGGGCGGACACCGGGGAGCTGTTTTTT
CDR3 protein: CSAARADTGELFF

J gene: TRBJ2-5
D gene: TRBD1
V gene: TRBV7-9
clone size: NA
CDR3 DNA: TGTGCCAGCAGCCCAGACAGGGGGCTGAGAGAGACCCAGTACTTC
CDR3 protein: CASSPDRGLRETQYF

J gene: TRBJ1-1
D gene: NA
V gene: TRBV29-1
clone size: once
CDR3 DNA: TGCAGCGTTCGGGACGGAAGTCTTCAGGCTTTCTTT
CDR3 protein: CSVRDGSLQAFF

J gene: TRBJ1-2
D gene: TRBD1
V gene: TRBV6-1
clone size: NA
CDR3 DNA: TGTGCCAGCAGCCTCGGTGGGACAGTGGACGGCTACACCTTC
CDR3 protein: CASSLGGTVDGYTF

J gene: TRBJ1-2
D gene: NA
V gene: TRBV10-3
clone size: NA
CDR3 DNA: TGTGCCATCAGTGATAACAGCATCTATGGCTACACCTTC
CDR3 protein: CAISDNSIYGYTF

J gene: TRBJ1-2
D gene: TRBD1
V gene: TRBV6-5
clone size: NA
CDR3 DNA: TGTGCCAGCTCCCGGGACAGGGTTTATGGCTACACCTTC
CDR3 protein: CASSRDRVYGYTF

J gene: TRBJ1-1
D gene: NA
V gene: TRBV5-5
clone size: NA
CDR3 DNA: TGTGCCAGCAGCTTACGATCGGAGGTTGAAGCTTTCTTT
CDR3 protein: CASSLRSEVEAFF

J gene: TRBJ2-7
D gene: TRBD1
V gene: TRBV20-1
clone size: NA
CDR3 DNA: TGCAGTGCACCTCGAACAGGGGTGGACGAGCAGTACTTC
CDR3 protein: CSAPRTGVDEQYF

J gene: TRBJ2-7
D gene: NA
V gene: TRBV5-6
clone size: once
CDR3 DNA: TGTGCCAGCAGCTTGGCCCTAGGCAGAAACTACGAGCAGTACTTC
CDR3 protein: CASSLALGRNYEQYF

J gene: TRBJ1-3
D gene: NA
V gene: TRBV6-2/TRBV6-3
clone size: NA
CDR3 DNA: TGTGCCAGCAGTAACCCCGGACGAAACACCATATATTTT
CDR3 protein: CASSNPGRNTIYF

J gene: TRBJ2-7
D gene: NA
V gene: TRBV12-3/TRBV12-4
clone size: few
CDR3 DNA: TGTGCCAGCAGTCCCGGGACTCGGCGATCACAGTACTTC
CDR3 protein: CASSPGTRRSQYF